The 27 T cell receptor beta chains in this list originate from one sample, sequenced in a study of T-cell reconstitution after alpha-beta-depleted transplantation in children. Unique molecular identifiers were used in preparing the TCRbeta library. In TCRdb, the PCR reads were re-called with MiXCR into one record per CDR3 protein. The repertoire consists of 250,000 to 350,000 distinct CDR3 sequences, with around 20% occurring once and the leading ten covering 9.5% to 13%. The sequenced sample was PBMCs, mostly from graft donor cells, obtained 180 days after TCRalphabeta/CD19-depleted stem cell transplant. The receptors come from a male patient younger than 18 who had a stem cell transplant for acute lymphoblastic leukemia, so the T cells may come from the graft donor.

The chain combines TRBV7-9 with TRBJ2-3; D gene unclear. V was clipped by 5 bases and J by 4 bases, with 7 bases between them. Germline V CDR1 and CDR2: SEHNR, FQNEAQ (reference sequence). There are 12 residues in the CDR3. CDR3 DNA sequence: TGTGCCAGCAGCCCAGATGCAGATACGCAGTATTTT. Amino acids: CASSPDADTQYF.

This clonotype was observed a few times. This rearrangement joins TRBV27 to TRBJ2-2; maybe TRBD2 (6 bases). The germline V and J ends were trimmed by 4 bases and 4 bases, with 10 bases remaining between them. Germline CDR1 MNHEY, CDR2 SMNVEV (reference sequence). This CDR3 spans 14 amino acids. The CDR3 bases are TGTGCCAGCAGTTGGGGGAGGAGCACCGGGGAGCTGTTTTTT. It codes for CASSWGRSTGELFF.

This clonotype was seen at least ten times. This chain uses TRBV6-1 with TRBJ2-5; possible D gene TRBD2, 6 bases. V was cut by 9 bases and J by 5 bases, with 16 bases left in between. Germline CDR1 MNHNS, CDR2 SASEGT. The length of the CDR3 is 13 residues. The CDR3 is CASSSGGGETQYF. In DNA form, the CDR3 reads TGTGCCAGTTCCTCCGGGGGTGGCGAGACCCAGTACTTC.

The J gene is TRBJ2-2, the V gene TRBV6-5, with D uncertain. The CDR3 contains 16 residues. V was cut by 2 bases and J by 0 bases, with 10 bases left in between. Germline V gene sequence: CDR1 MNHEY, CDR2 SVGAGI. The CDR3 DNA is TGTGCCAGCAGTTACCGCGGCGCTCCGAACACCGGGGAGCTGTTTTTT. As protein: CASSYRGAPNTGELFF.

V is TRBV13 and J is TRBJ2-2, with 7 bases aligning to TRBD2. J was trimmed by 6 bases and V by 6 bases; bases with no gene match: 10. Germline V gene sequence: CDR1 PRHDT, CDR2 FYEKMQ (reference sequence). The CDR3 has 15 amino acids. This chain's CDR3 is CASSPSATSAGELFF. In DNA, the CDR3 is TGTGCCAGCAGTCCATCAGCAACTAGCGCCGGGGAGCTGTTTTTT.

This chain's CDR3 is CASTPDPQQGNIAKNIQYF. The CDR3 nucleotides are TGCGCCAGCACCCCGGACCCCCAACAGGGCAACATAGCCAAAAACATTCAGTACTTC. The V gene is TRBV5-1, the J gene TRBJ2-4, with D perhaps matching TRBD1 (6 bases). CDR3 length equals 19 residues. The germline V gene has CDR1 SGHRS and CDR2 YFSETQ. Trimming took off 6 bases at V and 0 bases at J, with 25 bases between the two ends.

The V call is TRBV5-1, the J call TRBJ2-7; no clear D gene. Trimming cost V 1 base and J 1 base, with 9 bases left between them. CDR3 length: 14 amino acids. In germline, CDR1 is SGHRS, CDR2 YFSETQ. CDR3: CASSLWATSYEQYF. The CDR3 DNA is TGCGCCAGCAGCTTGTGGGCGACGTCCTACGAGCAGTACTTC. Drawing the rest from reference TRBV5-1 and TRBJ2-7, the complete variable domain is KAGVTQTPRYLIKTRGQQVTLSCSPISGHRSVSWYQQTPGQGLQFLFEYFSETQRNKGNFPGRFSGRQFSNSRSEMNVSTLELGDSALYLCASSLWATSYEQYFGPGTRLTVT.

The rearrangement uses TRBV9 and TRBJ2-7, with TRBD2 as a possible D gene (6 bases). V lost 0 bases, J lost 6 bases, and 13 bases lay in between. Per germline, CDR1 SGDLS and CDR2 YYNGEE. This CDR3 is built from 14 residues. Here the CDR3 reads CASSVGNLGGEQYF. Here the CDR3 DNA reads TGTGCCAGCAGCGTAGGAAATTTGGGGGGCGAGCAGTACTTC.

J is TRBJ2-7 and V is TRBV20-1, with 7 bases aligning to TRBD1. The J segment lost 2 bases and the V segment lost 3 bases, leaving 7 bases of the junction unmatched. Per the germline V gene, CDR1 is DFQATT and CDR2 is SNEGSKA (reference sequence). The CDR3 has 14 residues. This CDR3 reads CSARGEGATYEQYF. In DNA, the CDR3 is TGCAGTGCTAGGGGCGAGGGGGCTACCTACGAGCAGTACTTC.

V usage is TRBV27 and J usage is TRBJ1-5; weak D call: TRBD1 (5 bases). Germline loops: CDR1 MNHEY, CDR2 SMNVEV (reference sequence). V was pared by 1 base and J by 2 bases, with 15 bases between. This CDR3 comprises 17 residues. CDR3: CASSLWGVGIGNQPQHF. The CDR3 bases are TGTGCCAGCAGTTTATGGGGGGTTGGAATCGGCAATCAGCCCCAGCATTTT.

The rearrangement links TRBV24-1 to TRBJ2-1, with 9 nucleotides matching TRBD2. CDR1 is KGHDR and CDR2 is SFDVKD in the germline V gene. The CDR3 is 15 amino acids. V was clipped by 3 bases and J by 4 bases; unmatched bases: 3. The CDR3 sequence: CATSDSGRQYNEQFF. CDR3 nucleotides: TGTGCCACCAGTGATAGCGGGAGGCAGTACAATGAGCAGTTCTTC.

V is TRBV3-1 and J is TRBJ2-7; a possible D gene is TRBD2 (6 bases). The germline V and J ends were trimmed by 1 base and 7 bases, with 11 bases remaining between them. CDR1 LGHDT and CDR2 YNNKEL come from the germline V gene (reference sequence). CDR3 length equals 13 residues. The CDR3 region is CASSQGPAGEQYF. In DNA, the CDR3 is TGTGCCAGCAGCCAAGGTCCCGCGGGAGAGCAGTACTTC.

This clonotype was observed a handful of times. The chain combines TRBV15 with TRBJ2-7; 11 positions match TRBD2. Germline CDR1 LNHNV, CDR2 YYDKDF (reference sequence). With 6 bases clipped from V and 3 bases from J, the junction kept 7 bases outside the gene matches. The CDR3 runs to 15 residues. CDR3 in DNA: TGTGCCACCAGGCTGACCGGGACTAGCGGCTACGAGCAGTACTTC. The encoded protein is CATRLTGTSGYEQYF.

The J gene is TRBJ2-2, the V gene TRBV2; possible D gene TRBD2, 6 bases. The germline V and J ends were trimmed by 6 bases and 7 bases, with 18 bases remaining between them. The CDR3 spans 15 residues. Germline assignment: CDR1 SNHLY and CDR2 FYNNEI. The CDR3 spells CASRAGTPTSGELFF. The CDR3 bases are TGTGCCAGCAGGGCCGGGACTCCTACCAGCGGGGAGCTGTTTTTT.

This clonotype was picked up a small number of times. This chain connects TRBV5-1 to TRBJ2-3; D not certain. Trimming stripped 4 bases from V and 2 bases from J, with 14 bases between. From germline, CDR1 is SGHRS and CDR2 YFSETQ. The CDR3 loop spans 15 amino acids. The CDR3 protein is CASSIVSKPTDTQYF. CDR3 DNA sequence: TGCGCCAGCAGCATCGTCTCCAAGCCCACAGATACGCAGTATTTT.

The rearrangement uses TRBV11-3 and TRBJ2-3, with TRBD2 identical over 9 bases. V lost 5 bases to trimming and J lost 4 bases; unmatched junction nucleotides: 4. This CDR3 is built from 14 residues. Looked up from germline, CDR1 is SGHNT and CDR2 is YENEEA. CDR3 protein: CASSPVAGADTQYF. CDR3 in DNA: TGTGCCAGCAGCCCCGTAGCGGGGGCAGATACGCAGTATTTT.

This chain links TRBV14 with TRBJ2-1, with 11 positions matching TRBD2. The germline CDR1 and CDR2 sequences are SGHDN and FVKESK. The CDR3 runs 16 residues. With 1 base clipped from V and 5 bases from J, the junction kept 4 bases outside the gene matches. Here the CDR3 DNA reads TGTGCCAGCAGCCAAGGTATGGGACTAGCGGACAATGAGCAGTTCTTC. The encoded protein is CASSQGMGLADNEQFF.

This clonotype appeared a single time. This rearrangement joins TRBV5-4 to TRBJ2-1; D gene unclear. Looked up from germline, CDR1 is SGHNT and CDR2 is YYREEE (reference sequence). The CDR3 is made up of 15 amino acids. Trimming stripped 5 bases from V and 3 bases from J, with 15 bases between. Here the CDR3 reads CASRLTRPDYNEQFF. Written as DNA, the CDR3 is TGTGCCAGCAGGTTAACCCGACCGGACTACAATGAGCAGTTCTTC.

The sample holds a few counts of this clonotype. The J gene is TRBJ2-2, the V gene TRBV7-6; D is possibly TRBD2 (6 bases). The V end lost 4 bases, the J end lost 6 bases, and 9 bases lay between the germline ends. The CDR3 length is 13 residues. In germline, CDR1 is SGHVS, CDR2 FNYEAQ. CDR3 protein: CASSWRDPGELFF. The CDR3 DNA reads TGTGCCAGCAGCTGGAGGGACCCCGGGGAGCTGTTTTTT.

This clonotype came up many times. This chain joins TRBV5-1 and TRBJ2-4; 9 bases align to TRBD2. This CDR3 region has 14 residues. Germline values: CDR1 SGHRS, CDR2 YFSETQ. Trimming at V came to 4 bases and at J to 6 bases, leaving 5 bases not matched to a gene. CDR3 loop: CASSDSGGTNIQYF. CDR3 bases: TGCGCCAGCAGCGACAGCGGGGGGACAAACATTCAGTACTTC.

This clonotype was seen a handful of times. The gene calls are TRBV6-5 and TRBJ1-1, with TRBD1 matching 8 bases. With 3 bases clipped from V and 4 bases from J, the junction kept 4 bases outside the gene matches. Germline V lookup: CDR1 MNHEY, CDR2 SVGAGI. The CDR3 loop spans 14 amino acids. As DNA, the CDR3 is TGTGCCAGCAGTTATCAGGGGGCTGGCACTGAAGCTTTCTTT. It translates to CASSYQGAGTEAFF.

In its sample, this clonotype was seen a few times. The gene calls are TRBV27 and TRBJ2-1; 9 nucleotides align to TRBD2. The CDR3 runs 15 residues. With V trimmed by 1 base and J by 10 bases, 8 bases remained unmatched. In germline, CDR1 is MNHEY, CDR2 SMNVEV (reference sequence). The CDR3 nucleotides read TGTGCCAGCAGTTTATTGCGGGAGGGCCCTAGAGAGCAGTTCTTC. Amino acids: CASSLLREGPREQFF.

The chain recombines TRBV6-1 with TRBJ2-7, with 10 positions matching TRBD1. The germline V gene encodes CDR1 MNHNS and CDR2 SASEGT. The CDR3 runs 13 residues. Trimming at V came to 6 bases and at J to 6 bases, leaving 5 bases not matched to a gene. The CDR3 bases are TGTGCCAGCAGAAAAGGGACAGGGGTCGAGCAGTACTTC. It encodes CASRKGTGVEQYF.

The chain couples TRBV10-1 to TRBJ2-7; 7 nucleotides match TRBD1. Germline CDR1 and CDR2: WNHNN and SYGVQD (reference sequence). The CDR3 length is 12 residues. Trimming took 8 bases from V and 0 from J; bases not matched to a gene: 1. The CDR3 bases are TGCGCCAGCGGGGACAGCTCCTACGAGCAGTACTTC. Translation: CASGDSSYEQYF.

This chain connects TRBV7-7 to TRBJ2-5; D is perhaps TRBD2 (7 bases). Trimming removed 0 bases at V and 5 bases at J, with 19 bases between. Germline V gene sequence: CDR1 SSHAT, CDR2 FNYEAQ (reference sequence). The CDR3 is 17 residues long. CDR3 sequence reads: CASSLAPKGGGIETQYF. CDR3 coding DNA: TGTGCCAGCAGCTTAGCGCCTAAGGGAGGGGGGATCGAGACCCAGTACTTC.

This chain links TRBV12-3 or TRBV12-4 with TRBJ2-1; TRBD2 might be the D (6 bases). The CDR3 extends over 13 amino acids. The ends were cut back, 7 bases at V and 6 bases at J, with 13 bases in the middle. CDR3: CASIPWRGNEQFF. The CDR3 DNA reads TGTGCCAGCATCCCCTGGAGGGGCAATGAGCAGTTCTTC.

DNA of the CDR3: TGCAGCGTCCGGGGGAACACCGGGGAGCTGTTTTTT. It yields the protein CSVRGNTGELFF. The V and J genes are TRBV29-1 and TRBJ2-2, with D perhaps matching TRBD2 (5 bases). The CDR3 is made up of 12 amino acids. CDR1 and CDR2 from the germline V gene are SQVTM and ANQGSEA. Trimming took off 6 bases at V and 1 base at J, with 6 bases between the two ends.